The 24 T cell receptor beta chains in this list originate from one sample, sequenced in a study of human T cells and chemical hapten exposure. Time point defined: pre-sensitization, week 0. Treatment specified: therapeutic diphenylcyclopropenone sensitization with weekly scalp DPC. TCRdb reprocessed the RACE reads with MiXCR, giving one entry per CDR3 protein. The sample contains 250,000 or so distinct CDR3 sequences, 7.7% of which appear only once. The input for sequencing was whole blood, taken in connection with sensitization to the hapten diphenylcyclopropenone (DPC). These receptors all come from a man younger than 35 with alopecia areata. Some clones in this sample may be carry-over from other donors' samples.

The sample holds a few counts of this clonotype. The rearrangement links TRBV27 to TRBJ1-5, with 7 bases matching TRBD1. CDR3 length: 19 amino acids. CDR1 is MNHEY and CDR2 is SMNVEV in the germline V gene (reference sequence). V trimming: 7 bases; J trimming: 0 bases; junction bases outside the gene matches: 18. Here the CDR3 DNA reads TGTGCCAGCAAGAGGATCACACAGGGGATGGGGATTAGCAATCAGCCCCAGCATTTT. Protein: CASKRITQGMGISNQPQHF.

This sequence joins TRBV4-3 and TRBJ2-2; 10 bases align to TRBD1. This CDR3 has 16 amino acids. The V and J ends lost 3 bases and 3 bases, in that order; junction bases with no gene match: 4. Per germline, CDR1 LGHNA and CDR2 YSLEER. CDR3 residues: CASSHLDRGYTGELFF. The CDR3 nucleotides are TGCGCCAGCAGCCACCTGGACAGGGGGTACACCGGGGAGCTGTTTTTT.

In DNA, the CDR3 is TGTGCCAGCAGCTTAGTGATAGGAAACACTGAAGCTTTCTTT. It yields the protein CASSLVIGNTEAFF. The V call is TRBV7-8, the J call TRBJ1-1; D is unclear. Germline-derived CDR1 and CDR2 are SGHVS and FQNEAQ. This CDR3 is 14 amino acids long. V lost 1 base, J lost 2 bases, and 8 bases lay in between. The whole variable domain, filled in from reference TRBV7-8 and TRBJ1-1, reads GAGVSQSPRYKVAKRGQDVALRCDPISGHVSLFWYQQALGQGPEFLTYFQNEAQLDKSGLPSDRFFAERPEGSVSTLKIQRTQQEDSAVYLCASSLVIGNTEAFFGQGTRLTVV.

V is TRBV9 and J is TRBJ1-1, with 8 positions matching TRBD1. The germline V gene has CDR1 SGDLS and CDR2 YYNGEE. This CDR3 has 15 amino acids. V lost 2 bases, J lost 4 bases, and 7 bases stayed unmatched. CDR3 sequence: CASSVQGAVGTEAFF. CDR3 coding DNA: TGTGCCAGCAGCGTCCAGGGGGCGGTCGGCACTGAAGCTTTCTTT.

The rearrangement links TRBV7-9 to TRBJ1-1, with TRBD1 matching over 8 bases. The CDR3 totals 15 residues. CDR1 is SEHNR and CDR2 is FQNEAQ in the germline V gene (reference sequence). The junction had 4 bases not matched to a gene; V was cut back by 3 bases and J by 1 base. DNA of the CDR3: TGTGCCAGCAGCTTGGACAGGGCTTGGAACACTGAAGCTTTCTTT. The encoded protein is CASSLDRAWNTEAFF.

This clonotype was observed a few times. This CDR3 is CASSPGQGNIQYF. The CDR3 bases are TGTGCCAGCAGCCCGGGACAGGGAAACATTCAGTACTTC. The chain couples TRBV7-6 to TRBJ2-4; TRBD1 matches at 9 bases. This CDR3 contains 13 residues. The junction had 2 bases not matched to a gene; V was cut back by 5 bases and J by 6 bases. Germline V CDR1 and CDR2: SGHVS, FNYEAQ.

This clonotype was seen many times. V is TRBV20-1 and J is TRBJ2-1; 7 bases match TRBD2. Germline trimming cut 3 bases from V and 4 bases from J; bases unmatched to any gene: 6. Germline V gives CDR1 DFQATT, CDR2 SNEGSKA (reference sequence). This CDR3 region has 14 residues. The CDR3 coding sequence is TGCAGTGCTAGGATCCTAGCGGATTACAATGAGCAGTTCTTC. This sequence encodes CSARILADYNEQFF.

The chain couples TRBV9 to TRBJ1-5; D gene ambiguous. Trimming cost V 4 bases and J 4 bases, with 12 bases left between them. There are 14 residues in the CDR3. CDR1 SGDLS and CDR2 YYNGEE come from the germline V gene. CDR3 nucleotides: TGTGCCAGCAGCTGGAGGGCGGAAAATCAGCCCCAGCATTTT. This translates into CASSWRAENQPQHF.

This clonotype was seen a handful of times. The CDR3 is CSVADRGSSSEQYF. The CDR3 coding sequence is TGCAGCGTCGCAGACAGGGGGTCATCGAGCGAGCAGTACTTC. The chain has TRBV29-1 and TRBJ2-7, with 9 bases aligning to TRBD1. The CDR3 extends over 14 amino acids. From germline, CDR1 is SQVTM and CDR2 ANQGSEA. The V segment lost 6 bases and the J segment 6 bases; nucleotides outside the gene matches: 12.

This clonotype was seen repeatedly, ten times or more. The chain is built from TRBV4-1 and TRBJ1-4; no clear D. The germline gives CDR1 MGHRA, CDR2 YSYEKL. The CDR3 extends over 17 amino acids. V was cut by 4 bases and J by 6 bases, with 21 bases left in between. CDR3 protein: CASSRVAFGFPYEKLFF. The CDR3 nucleotides read TGCGCCAGCAGCCGAGTAGCATTTGGTTTTCCGTATGAAAAACTGTTTTTT.

This clonotype was detected many times. The chain uses TRBV6-2 or TRBV6-3 and TRBJ2-1, with 8 bases identical to TRBD2. This CDR3 is built from 13 residues. The V gene's germline CDR1 is MNHEY and CDR2 SVGEGT. Trimming took 6 bases from V and 8 from J; bases not matched to a gene: 6. This chain's CDR3 is CASSLGLGYEQFF. The CDR3 nucleotides are TGTGCCAGCAGCCTGGGACTAGGATATGAGCAGTTCTTC.

V is TRBV9 and J is TRBJ1-4, with D hard to call. Looked up from germline, CDR1 is SGDLS and CDR2 is YYNGEE. V lost 3 bases and J 0 bases, leaving 12 bases between the germline ends. There are 16 residues in the CDR3. The CDR3 DNA reads as TGTGCCAGCAGCGCAGCCGGGAAGGCAACTAATGAAAAACTGTTTTTT. Amino acids: CASSAAGKATNEKLFF.

This clonotype was seen many times. The chain uses TRBV27 and TRBJ1-2; D uncertain. The CDR3 contains 14 residues. Per the germline V gene, CDR1 is MNHEY and CDR2 is SMNVEV (reference sequence). Trimming stripped 6 bases from V and 2 bases from J, with 13 bases between. The CDR3 here is CASSLTAFNYGYTF. The CDR3 DNA reads as TGTGCCAGCAGCCTAACAGCGTTCAACTATGGCTACACCTTC.

This chain links TRBV11-2 with TRBJ2-5, with D possibly being TRBD2 (7 bases). This CDR3 is 17 amino acids long. CDR1 and CDR2 from the germline V gene are SGHAT and FQNNGV. The V gene lost 5 bases and the J gene lost 5 bases, with 24 bases spanning the gap. The CDR3 is CASSPRLAGGRQETQYF. The DNA of the CDR3 is TGTGCCAGCAGCCCTAGATTGGCCGGGGGGCGCCAGGAGACCCAGTACTTC.

The V gene is TRBV29-1, the J gene TRBJ2-5, with TRBD1 matching over 10 bases. CDR3 length: 12 amino acids. CDR1 is SQVTM, CDR2 ANQGSEA, per germline. The V gene end was trimmed by 7 bases and the J gene end by 5 bases; junction bases not matched to a gene: 4. This CDR3 is CSGGQGMETQYF. The CDR3 DNA sequence: TGCAGCGGGGGACAGGGGATGGAGACCCAGTACTTC.

This chain uses TRBV5-5 with TRBJ2-5; D is tentatively TRBD1 or TRBD2 (5 bases each). This CDR3 spans 16 amino acids. With 4 bases removed from V and 0 bases from J, the gap between germline ends came to 16 bases. Germline CDR1 and CDR2: SGHKS and YYEKEE (reference sequence). CDR3 in DNA: TGTGCCAGCAGCCCGACGGGGCTCCCGTACCAAGAGACCCAGTACTTC. Amino acid sequence: CASSPTGLPYQETQYF.

J is TRBJ1-6 and V is TRBV4-3; tentative D call: TRBD1 (5 bases). Germline V gene sequence: CDR1 LGHNA, CDR2 YSLEER. V gave up 0 bases and J gave up 8 bases, with 20 bases separating them. This CDR3 is 18 amino acids long. DNA for the CDR3: TGCGCCAGCAGCCAAGAGGGAAACAGGAATGCTTATGATTCACCCCTCCACTTT. This translates into CASSQEGNRNAYDSPLHF.

The rearrangement links TRBV5-1 to TRBJ2-3; D is tentatively TRBD1 or TRBD2 (6 bases each). The CDR3 length is 16 residues. Per the germline V gene, CDR1 is SGHRS and CDR2 is YFSETQ. The V and J ends lost 4 bases and 2 bases respectively, with 17 bases between them. The CDR3 reads CASSRGRGAFTDTQYF. DNA for the CDR3: TGCGCCAGCAGCCGCGGAAGGGGGGCGTTCACAGATACGCAGTATTTT.

At least ten counts were recorded for this clonotype. The J gene is TRBJ1-1, the V gene TRBV20-1, with TRBD1 matching 9 bases. The CDR3 has 11 amino acids. After removal of 7 bases from V and 7 bases from J, the junction contained 4 bases not matched to a gene. CDR1 is DFQATT and CDR2 is SNEGSKA in the germline V gene (reference sequence). The CDR3 here is CSGDRANEAFF. Written as DNA, the CDR3 is TGCAGTGGGGACAGGGCAAATGAAGCTTTCTTT.

This clonotype was seen many times. The chain joins TRBV7-8 to TRBJ2-1; possibly TRBD1 for D (5 bases). With 1 base removed from V and 0 bases from J, the gap between germline ends came to 10 bases. The CDR3 runs 16 residues. The germline V gene has CDR1 SGHVS and CDR2 FQNEAQ. CDR3 loop: CASSLEGRSSYNEQFF. CDR3 DNA sequence: TGTGCCAGCAGCTTAGAGGGGCGGAGCTCCTACAATGAGCAGTTCTTC.

J is TRBJ2-5 and V is TRBV12-3 or TRBV12-4; maybe TRBD1 (7 bases). The CDR3 contains 13 residues. The V end was cut by 3 bases, the J end by 7 bases, with 12 bases between. DNA for the CDR3: TGTGCCAGCAGTTTTAGCCAGGGGGGGACCCAGTACTTC. Encoded protein: CASSFSQGGTQYF.

This clonotype was counted between two and nine times. The V and J genes are TRBV28 and TRBJ1-1; perhaps TRBD1 as D (5 bases). The V end lost 3 bases, the J end lost 0 bases, and 14 bases lay between the germline ends. CDR1 and CDR2 (germline): MDHEN, SYDVKM. The CDR3 loop spans 16 amino acids. CDR3 nucleotides: TGTGCCAGCAGTTTTCACAGGACTTGGATGAACACTGAAGCTTTCTTT. Residues: CASSFHRTWMNTEAFF.

The sample holds a few counts of this clonotype. The gene calls are TRBV6-4 and TRBJ2-1, with TRBD2 matching over 10 bases. The CDR3 has 15 amino acids. Germline V gene lookup returns CDR1 MRHNA and CDR2 SNTAGT. Trimming cost V 4 bases and J 3 bases; bases outside gene matches: 3. CDR3: CASSVRTSGYNEQFF. The CDR3 DNA sequence: TGTGCCAGCAGTGTACGGACTAGCGGCTACAATGAGCAGTTCTTC.

This clonotype was counted between two and nine times. This chain connects TRBV6-5 to TRBJ1-1; D is possibly TRBD1 (5 bases). This CDR3 is 11 amino acids long. Trimming took 7 bases from V and 3 from J, leaving 6 bases between them. CDR1 and CDR2 from the germline V gene are MNHEY and SVGAGI. The CDR3 loop is CASTRDTEAFF. CDR3 coding DNA: TGTGCCAGCACCAGGGACACTGAAGCTTTCTTT.